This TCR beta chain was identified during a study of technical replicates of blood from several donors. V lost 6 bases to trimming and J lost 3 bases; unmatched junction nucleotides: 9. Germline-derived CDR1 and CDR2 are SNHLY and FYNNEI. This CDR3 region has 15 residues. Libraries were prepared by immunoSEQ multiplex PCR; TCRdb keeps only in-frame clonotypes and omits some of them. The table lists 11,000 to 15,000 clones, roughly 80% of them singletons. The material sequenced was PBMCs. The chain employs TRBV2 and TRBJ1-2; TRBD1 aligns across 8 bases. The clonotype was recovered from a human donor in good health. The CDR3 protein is CASRGTGGFDYGYTF. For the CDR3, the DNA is TGTGCCAGCAGGGGGACAGGCGGTTTCGACTATGGCTACACCTTC.